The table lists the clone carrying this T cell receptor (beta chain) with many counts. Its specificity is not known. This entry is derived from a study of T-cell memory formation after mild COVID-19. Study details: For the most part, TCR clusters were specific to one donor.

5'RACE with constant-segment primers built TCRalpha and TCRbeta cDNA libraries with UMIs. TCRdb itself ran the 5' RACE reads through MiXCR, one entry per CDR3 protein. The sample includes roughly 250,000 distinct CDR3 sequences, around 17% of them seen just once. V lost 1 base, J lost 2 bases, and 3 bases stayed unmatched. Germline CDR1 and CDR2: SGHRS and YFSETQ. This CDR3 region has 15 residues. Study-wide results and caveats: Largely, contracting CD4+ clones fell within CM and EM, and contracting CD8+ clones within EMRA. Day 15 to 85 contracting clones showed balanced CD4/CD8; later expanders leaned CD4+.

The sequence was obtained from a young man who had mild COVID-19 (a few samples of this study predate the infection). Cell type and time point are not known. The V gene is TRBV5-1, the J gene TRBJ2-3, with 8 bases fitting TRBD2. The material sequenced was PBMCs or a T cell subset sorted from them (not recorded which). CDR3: CASSLNGGDTDTQYF. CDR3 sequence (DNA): TGCGCCAGCAGCTTGAACGGGGGGGACACAGATACGCAGTATTTT.